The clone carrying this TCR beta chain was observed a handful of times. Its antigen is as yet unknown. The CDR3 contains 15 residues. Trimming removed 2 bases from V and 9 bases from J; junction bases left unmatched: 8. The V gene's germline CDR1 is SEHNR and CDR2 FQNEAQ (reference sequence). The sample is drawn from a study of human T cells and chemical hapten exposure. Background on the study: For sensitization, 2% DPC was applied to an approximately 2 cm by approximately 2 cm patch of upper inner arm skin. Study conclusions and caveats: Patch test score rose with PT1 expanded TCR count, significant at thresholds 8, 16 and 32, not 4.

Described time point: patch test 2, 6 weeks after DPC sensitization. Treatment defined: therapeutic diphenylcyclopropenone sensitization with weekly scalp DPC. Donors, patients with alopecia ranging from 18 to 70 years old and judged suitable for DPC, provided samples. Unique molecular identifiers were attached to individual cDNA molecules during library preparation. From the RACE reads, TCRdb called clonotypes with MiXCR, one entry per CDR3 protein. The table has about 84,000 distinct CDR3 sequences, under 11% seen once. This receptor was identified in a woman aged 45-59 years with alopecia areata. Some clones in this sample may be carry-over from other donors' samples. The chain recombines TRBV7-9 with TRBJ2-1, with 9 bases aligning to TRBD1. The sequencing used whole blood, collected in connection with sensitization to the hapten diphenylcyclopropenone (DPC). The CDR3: CASSLTGGAGVEQFF. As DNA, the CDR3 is TGTGCCAGCAGCTTAACAGGGGGCGCAGGGGTTGAGCAGTTCTTC. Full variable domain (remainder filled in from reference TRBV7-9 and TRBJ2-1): DTGVSQNPRHKITKRGQNVTFRCDPISEHNRLYWYRQTLGQGPEFLTYFQNEAQLEKSRLLSDRFSAERPKGSFSTLEIQRTEQGDSAMYLCASSLTGGAGVEQFFGPGTRLTVL.